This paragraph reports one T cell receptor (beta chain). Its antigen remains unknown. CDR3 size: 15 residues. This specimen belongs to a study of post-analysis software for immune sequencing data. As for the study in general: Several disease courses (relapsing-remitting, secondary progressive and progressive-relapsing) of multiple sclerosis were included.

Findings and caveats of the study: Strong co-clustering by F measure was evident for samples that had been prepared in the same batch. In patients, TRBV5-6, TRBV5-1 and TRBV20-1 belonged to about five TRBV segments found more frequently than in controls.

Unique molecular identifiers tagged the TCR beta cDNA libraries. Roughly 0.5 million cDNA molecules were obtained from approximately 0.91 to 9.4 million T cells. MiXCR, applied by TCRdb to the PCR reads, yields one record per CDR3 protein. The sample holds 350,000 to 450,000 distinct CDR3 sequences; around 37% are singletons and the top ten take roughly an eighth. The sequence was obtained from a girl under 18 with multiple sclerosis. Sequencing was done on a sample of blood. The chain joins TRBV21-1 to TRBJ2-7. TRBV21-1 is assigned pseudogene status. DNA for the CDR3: TGTGCCAGCAGCGAAGATGAGGATTCCTTCTACGAGCAGTACTTC. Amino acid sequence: CASSEDEDSFYEQYF.